Presented here are 13 T cell receptor beta chains from one specimen sequenced in a study of OX40 agonist ivuxolimab in advanced cancers. Clones were read by immunoSEQ multiplex PCR, and TCRdb kept only the in-frame ones, dropping some. This table holds some 130,000 clones, approximately 94% found once. The sequencing here drew on CD4+ or CD8+ T cells sorted from blood, taken in a trial of the OX40 agonist ivuxolimab. The receptors were gathered from an adult with an advanced solid tumor such as melanoma, head and neck, liver or kidney cancer.

The genes are TRBV5-4 and TRBJ2-5; D is uncertain. The CDR3 sequence is 12 residues long. The V end was cut by 3 bases, the J end by 0 bases, with 3 bases between. Germline V lookup: CDR1 SGHNT, CDR2 YYREEE (reference sequence). The CDR3 reads CASSWDQETQYF. CDR3 DNA: TGTGCCAGCAGCTGGGACCAAGAGACCCAGTACTTC.

The J gene is TRBJ1-6, the V gene TRBV9; D is undetermined. There are 15 residues in the CDR3. The ends were cut back, 2 bases at V and 0 bases at J, with 6 bases in the middle. In germline, CDR1 is SGDLS, CDR2 YYNGEE. In nucleotides, the CDR3 is TGTGCCAGCAGCGTCGGCAGCTCCTATAATTCACCCCTCCACTTT. Residues: CASSVGSSYNSPLHF.

The table lists this clone with a count of one. The chain couples TRBV11-3 to TRBJ2-1; maybe TRBD1 (5 bases). The length of the CDR3 is 16 residues. V lost 5 bases, J lost 6 bases, and 20 bases lay in between. Germline assignment: CDR1 SGHNT and CDR2 YENEEA. The CDR3 region is CASSPTPRTRFNEQFF. The CDR3 nucleotides read TGTGCCAGCAGCCCGACCCCCCGGACACGTTTCAATGAGCAGTTCTTC.

The CDR3 is CASSLLGSGLTDTQYF. CDR3 DNA: TGTGCCAGCAGCTTACTGGGGTCAGGGCTAACAGATACGCAGTATTTT. The J gene is TRBJ2-3, the V gene TRBV7-2; maybe TRBD1 (5 bases). This CDR3 comprises 16 residues. The germline V gene has CDR1 SGHTA and CDR2 FQGNSA. Trimming took 2 bases from V and 3 from J, leaving 15 bases between them.

J is TRBJ2-7 and V is TRBV28, with 7 bases identical to TRBD1. Germline trimming cut 10 bases from V and 2 bases from J; bases unmatched to any gene: 11. This CDR3 region has 14 residues. The germline V gene encodes CDR1 MDHEN and CDR2 SYDVKM. The DNA of the CDR3 is TGTGCCACCCTGACCGGGACAGACGCCTACGAGCAGTACTTC. Protein: CATLTGTDAYEQYF.

The chain uses TRBV7-3 and TRBJ2-4; 7 nucleotides agree with TRBD2. V shed 0 bases and J 6 bases; nucleotides not matched to a gene: 8. In germline, CDR1 is SGHTA, CDR2 FQGTGA. There are 16 residues in the CDR3. CDR3 region: CASSLTGGPGGNIQYF. The CDR3, as DNA: TGTGCCAGCAGCTTAACGGGAGGGCCGGGTGGAAACATTCAGTACTTC.

The chain has TRBV5-5 and TRBJ1-2, with D possibly being TRBD1 (5 bases). Germline V gene data show CDR1 as SGHKS and CDR2 as YYEKEE (reference sequence). The CDR3 is 15 amino acids. The V and J ends lost 4 bases and 1 base respectively, with 14 bases between them. This chain's CDR3 is CASSASPQVNYGYTF. Written as DNA, the CDR3 is TGTGCCAGCAGCGCAAGCCCACAGGTTAACTATGGCTACACCTTC.

J is TRBJ2-7 and V is TRBV19, with 9 positions matching TRBD1. Germline trimming cut 10 bases from V and 3 bases from J; bases unmatched to any gene: 7. Germline-derived CDR1 and CDR2 are LNHDA and SQIVND (reference sequence). The length of the CDR3 is 13 residues. CDR3: CATQGQGSYEQYF. The CDR3 DNA is TGTGCCACCCAGGGACAGGGAAGCTACGAGCAGTACTTC.

J is TRBJ1-6 and V is TRBV19; D unclear. CDR3 size: 14 residues. Trimming pared 4 bases from V and 6 bases from J, leaving 10 bases between. Germline-derived CDR1 and CDR2 are LNHDA and SQIVND (reference sequence). CDR3 sequence: CASSTRTFNSPLHF. CDR3 in DNA: TGTGCCAGTAGTACTCGGACGTTTAATTCACCCCTCCACTTT. The variable domain in full, completed from reference TRBV19 and TRBJ1-6, reads DGGITQSPKYLFRKEGQNVTLSCEQNLNHDAMYWYRQDPGQGLRLIYYSQIVNDFQKGDIAEGYSVSREKKESFPLTVTSAQKNPTAFYLCASSTRTFNSPLHFGNGTRLTVT.

This sequence joins TRBV7-9 and TRBJ2-2; 7 nucleotides match TRBD1. The CDR3 has 17 amino acids. Germline values: CDR1 SEHNR, CDR2 FQNEAQ (reference sequence). The V gene end was trimmed by 5 bases and the J gene end by 3 bases; junction bases not matched to a gene: 12. The CDR3 coding sequence is TGTGCCAGCAGCCATGGCCGGGGACAGACTTACACCGGGGAGCTGTTTTTT. Translated: CASSHGRGQTYTGELFF.

V and J are TRBV6-1 and TRBJ1-6, with D possibly TRBD1 on 6 matching bases. V was cut by 7 bases and J by 7 bases, with 14 bases left in between. Germline CDR1 and CDR2: MNHNS and SASEGT. The CDR3 spans 14 residues. The CDR3 reads CASIEGVANSPLHF. In nucleotides, the CDR3 is TGTGCCAGCATCGAGGGGGTGGCGAATTCACCCCTCCACTTT.

This chain links TRBV7-9 with TRBJ1-2; 7 bases line up with TRBD1. CDR1 SEHNR and CDR2 FQNEAQ come from the germline V gene (reference sequence). There are 13 residues in the CDR3. Trimming cost V 5 bases and J 9 bases; bases outside gene matches: 9. CDR3 amino acids: CASSSTTGESYTF. In DNA, the CDR3 is TGTGCCAGCAGCAGTACAACAGGGGAAAGCTACACCTTC. Full variable domain (rest looked up from reference TRBV7-9 and TRBJ1-2): DTGVSQNPRHKITKRGQNVTFRCDPISEHNRLYWYRQTLGQGPEFLTYFQNEAQLEKSRLLSDRFSAERPKGSFSTLEIQRTEQGDSAMYLCASSSTTGESYTFGSGTRLTVV.

This chain links TRBV11-2 with TRBJ1-1; 8 nucleotides match TRBD1. There are 16 residues in the CDR3. V was clipped by 1 base and J by 5 bases; unmatched bases: 9. CDR1 is SGHAT, CDR2 FQNNGV, per germline. CDR3 nucleotide sequence: TGTGCCAGCAGCTTAGGGAGGAACAGGGGGTATACTGAAGCTTTCTTT. Its protein product is CASSLGRNRGYTEAFF.